The 11 T cell receptor beta chains below all came from one sample that was sequenced in a study of shared clonotypes between healthy human individuals. Sequencing was performed with immunoSEQ multiplex PCR; in TCRdb, only in-frame clones are kept and a portion is missing. The sample lists some 700,000 clones; around 91% were seen once. Specimen: memory CD8+ T cells from PBMCs. Regarding subset: CD45RO+ cells pooled with CCR7-negative TemRA cells. All receptors come from a man between 18 and 35 years old in good health. Some clones in this sample may be carry-over from other donors' samples.

This chain connects TRBV28 to TRBJ2-1, with 14 bases lining up with TRBD2. The V gene's germline CDR1 is MDHEN and CDR2 SYDVKM. The V segment lost 6 bases and the J segment 8 bases; nucleotides outside the gene matches: 6. The CDR3 consists of 15 residues. The CDR3 protein is CASSLPGLAGDEQFF. The CDR3 region has the DNA TGTGCCAGCAGCCTTCCGGGACTAGCGGGAGATGAGCAGTTCTTC.

This chain joins TRBV6-4 and TRBJ2-1; D may be TRBD1 or TRBD2 (5 bases each). The V end lost 3 bases, the J end lost 3 bases, and 12 bases lay between the germline ends. The CDR3 has 15 amino acids. Germline CDR1 MRHNA, CDR2 SNTAGT. As DNA, the CDR3 is TGTGCCAGCAGTGAAGATGGGGGTTTCTACAATGAGCAGTTCTTC. This codes for CASSEDGGFYNEQFF.

The V and J genes are TRBV10-3 and TRBJ2-7, with a weak D call TRBD2 (7 bases). Trimming pared 2 bases from V and 3 bases from J, leaving 14 bases between. This CDR3 comprises 15 residues. Germline CDR1 and CDR2: ENHRY and SYGVKD. The CDR3 DNA sequence: TGTGCCATCAGTGAGCCGGGGGGCGATCTCTACGAGCAGTACTTC. It is translated as CAISEPGGDLYEQYF.

The CDR3 DNA is TGTGCCAGCAGCTCCCTCCGGGACAGACTCTATGGCTACACCTTC. It specifies CASSSLRDRLYGYTF. The chain joins TRBV13 to TRBJ1-2, with 7 bases aligning to TRBD1. The germline V gene has CDR1 PRHDT and CDR2 FYEKMQ (reference sequence). The CDR3 loop spans 15 amino acids. The V gene end was trimmed by 4 bases and the J gene end by 4 bases; junction bases not matched to a gene: 9.

The rearrangement uses TRBV6-1 and TRBJ2-2, with D uncertain. This CDR3 has 15 amino acids. V was trimmed by 2 bases and J by 6 bases, leaving 13 bases between them. CDR1 MNHNS and CDR2 SASEGT come from the germline V gene. The DNA for the CDR3 is TGTGCCAGCAGTGAACTTGTCAAAACGGCCGGGGAGCTGTTTTTT. Protein product: CASSELVKTAGELFF.

This clone was detected only once. The J gene is TRBJ2-7, the V gene TRBV10-3; D is perhaps TRBD1 or TRBD2 (5 bases each). Germline CDR1 ENHRY, CDR2 SYGVKD. This CDR3 contains 12 residues. Trimming left V 8 bases short and J 5 bases short, with 13 bases between. CDR3 nucleotide sequence: TGTGCCATCTTACGGGGACCCCACGAGCAGTACTTC. It codes for CAILRGPHEQYF.

The chain is built from TRBV2 and TRBJ1-2, with TRBD1 identical over 8 bases. The CDR3 covers 15 residues. Per germline, CDR1 SNHLY and CDR2 FYNNEI. With V trimmed by 5 bases and J by 7 bases, 12 bases remained unmatched. This CDR3 reads CASSRTGQARGGYTF. Here the CDR3 DNA reads TGTGCCAGCAGTCGAACGGGACAGGCCAGAGGTGGCTACACCTTC.

The rearrangement links TRBV11-1 to TRBJ1-4, with D maybe TRBD1 (6 bases). V was cut by 2 bases and J by 5 bases, with 12 bases left in between. The CDR3 is 15 residues long. Germline assignment: CDR1 SGHAT and CDR2 FQDESV (reference sequence). The chain's CDR3 is CASSLTGMVNEKLFF. Written as DNA, the CDR3 is TGTGCCAGCAGCTTAACAGGGATGGTGAATGAAAAACTGTTTTTT.

This sequence joins TRBV30 and TRBJ2-7, with unresolved D. The germline CDR1 and CDR2 sequences are GTSNPN and SVGIG (reference sequence). The germline V and J ends were trimmed by 0 bases and 3 bases, with 9 bases remaining between them. The CDR3 runs 13 residues. This chain's CDR3 is CAWSVSPIYEQYF. CDR3 sequence (DNA): TGTGCCTGGAGTGTTTCTCCCATCTACGAGCAGTACTTC.

The CDR3 region has the DNA TGTGCCAGCAGCCCTCCGGGACAGGGATACTACGAGCAGTACTTC. Encoded protein: CASSPPGQGYYEQYF. The V gene is TRBV28, the J gene TRBJ2-7; TRBD1 matches at 9 bases. The V gene end was trimmed by 6 bases and the J gene end by 3 bases; junction bases not matched to a gene: 9. CDR1 is MDHEN and CDR2 is SYDVKM in the germline V gene. The CDR3 runs to 15 residues. Together with reference TRBV28 and TRBJ2-7, the CDR3 gives the full variable domain: DVKVTQSSRYLVKRTGEKVFLECVQDMDHENMFWYRQDPGLGLRLIYFSYDVKMKEKGDIPEGYSVSREKKERFSLILESASTNQTSMYLCASSPPGQGYYEQYFGPGTRLTVT.

The chain recombines TRBV5-1 with TRBJ2-1; D may match TRBD1 or TRBD2 (5 bases each). Trimming shortened V by 2 bases and J by 9 bases, and 27 bases separated the two germline ends. Per germline, CDR1 SGHRS and CDR2 YFSETQ. The CDR3 covers 18 residues. CDR3 amino acids: CASSLDLWGNPLGGEQFF. The CDR3 DNA is TGCGCCAGCAGCTTAGACCTCTGGGGGAATCCCTTAGGAGGTGAGCAGTTCTTC. The full variable domain, with the rest looked up from reference TRBV5-1 and TRBJ2-1, is KAGVTQTPRYLIKTRGQQVTLSCSPISGHRSVSWYQQTPGQGLQFLFEYFSETQRNKGNFPGRFSGRQFSNSRSEMNVSTLELGDSALYLCASSLDLWGNPLGGEQFFGPGTRLTVL.